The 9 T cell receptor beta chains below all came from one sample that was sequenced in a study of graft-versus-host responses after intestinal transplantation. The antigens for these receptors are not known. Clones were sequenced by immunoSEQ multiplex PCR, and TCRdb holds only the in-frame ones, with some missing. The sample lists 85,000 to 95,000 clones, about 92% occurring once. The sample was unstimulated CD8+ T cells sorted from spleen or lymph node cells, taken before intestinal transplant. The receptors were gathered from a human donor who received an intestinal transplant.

The CDR3 spells CASSSMDRPQGYTF. DNA for the CDR3: TGTGCCAGCAGTTCCATGGACAGGCCCCAGGGCTACACCTTC. The chain recombines TRBV5-4 with TRBJ1-2, with 7 nucleotides matching TRBD1. The CDR3 runs to 14 residues. V gave up 5 bases and J gave up 8 bases; unmatched junction bases: 12. Germline loops: CDR1 SGHNT, CDR2 YYREEE (reference sequence).

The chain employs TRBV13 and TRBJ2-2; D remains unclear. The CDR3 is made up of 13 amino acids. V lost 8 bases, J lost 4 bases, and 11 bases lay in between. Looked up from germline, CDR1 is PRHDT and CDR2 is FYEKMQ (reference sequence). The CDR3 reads CASHKSITGELFF. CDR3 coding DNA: TGTGCCAGCCATAAGAGTATCACCGGGGAGCTGTTTTTT.

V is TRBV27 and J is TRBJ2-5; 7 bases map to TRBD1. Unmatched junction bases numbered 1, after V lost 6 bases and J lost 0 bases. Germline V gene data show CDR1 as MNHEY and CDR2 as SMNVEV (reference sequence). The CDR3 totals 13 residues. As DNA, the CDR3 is TGTGCCAGCAGGGACAGGTACCAAGAGACCCAGTACTTC. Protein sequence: CASRDRYQETQYF.

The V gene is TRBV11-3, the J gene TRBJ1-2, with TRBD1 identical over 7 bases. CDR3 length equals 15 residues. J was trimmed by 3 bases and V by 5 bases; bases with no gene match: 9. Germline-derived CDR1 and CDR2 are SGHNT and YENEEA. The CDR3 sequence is CASSQGVAPHYGYTF. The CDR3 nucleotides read TGTGCCAGCAGCCAGGGGGTTGCGCCCCACTATGGCTACACCTTC.

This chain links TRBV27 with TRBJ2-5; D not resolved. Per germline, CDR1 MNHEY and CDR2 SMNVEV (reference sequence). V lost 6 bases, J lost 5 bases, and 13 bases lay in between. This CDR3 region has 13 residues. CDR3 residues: CASSLRKRETQYF. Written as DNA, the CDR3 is TGTGCCAGCAGCCTCAGAAAGAGGGAGACCCAGTACTTC.

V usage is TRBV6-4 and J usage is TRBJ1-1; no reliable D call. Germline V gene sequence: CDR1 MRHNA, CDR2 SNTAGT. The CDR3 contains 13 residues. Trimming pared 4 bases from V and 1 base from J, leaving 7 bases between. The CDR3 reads CASSAGANTEAFF. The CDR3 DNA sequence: TGTGCCAGCAGTGCGGGTGCGAACACTGAAGCTTTCTTT.

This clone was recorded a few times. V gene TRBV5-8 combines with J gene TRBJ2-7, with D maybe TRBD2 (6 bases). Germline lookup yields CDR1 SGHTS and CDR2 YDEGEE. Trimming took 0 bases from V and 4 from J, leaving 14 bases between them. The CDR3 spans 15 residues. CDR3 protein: CASSLEEGIGYEQYF. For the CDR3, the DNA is TGTGCCAGCAGCTTGGAGGAGGGGATTGGGTACGAGCAGTACTTC.

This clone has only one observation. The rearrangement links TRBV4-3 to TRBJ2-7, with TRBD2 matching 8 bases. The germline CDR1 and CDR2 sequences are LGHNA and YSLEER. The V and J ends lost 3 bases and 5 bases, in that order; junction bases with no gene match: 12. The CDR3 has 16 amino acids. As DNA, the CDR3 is TGCGCCAGCAGCCATGACCCGGGACTAGAGCCCCACGAGCAGTACTTC. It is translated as CASSHDPGLEPHEQYF.

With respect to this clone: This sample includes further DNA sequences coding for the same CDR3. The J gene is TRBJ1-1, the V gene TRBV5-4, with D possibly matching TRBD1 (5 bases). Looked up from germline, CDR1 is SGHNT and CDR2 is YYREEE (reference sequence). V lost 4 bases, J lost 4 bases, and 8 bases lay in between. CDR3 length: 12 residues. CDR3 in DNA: TGTGCCAGCAGCGCGCAGGGCACTGAAGCTTTCTTT. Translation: CASSAQGTEAFF.